A selection of T cell receptor beta chains follows, all from one sample in a study of blood T cell repertoires in COVID-19. Clones were sequenced by immunoSEQ multiplex PCR, and TCRdb holds only the in-frame ones, with some missing. The sample records roughly 270,000 clones, about four fifths being singletons. The specimen sequenced was PBMCs or T cells enriched from blood (not recorded which). Receptor source: a man aged 35 to 55 who had been exposed to COVID-19. Each CDR3 is given with its conserved first and last residue. The D gene is left open where the match is weak. For some rows the clone size is stated as once, few or many, or as a class when expanded; others skip it.

>.|few|TRBJ1-5|TRBV4-2
CASSQTPGQNSNQPQHF
TGTGCCAGCAGCCAAACCCCCGGACAGAATAGCAATCAGCCCCAGCATTTT
>TRBD2|.|TRBJ2-5|TRBV11-2
CASSSGIAGGPAGTQYF
TGTGCCAGCAGCTCAGGAATTGCGGGAGGCCCCGCGGGGACCCAGTACTTC
>.|few|TRBJ2-1|TRBV18
CASSPARDNEQFF
TGTGCCAGCTCACCGGCCAGGGACAATGAGCAGTTCTTC
>TRBD1|.|TRBJ1-6|TRBV10-1
CASGDRGNSPLHF
TGCGCCAGCGGGGACAGGGGGAATTCACCCCTCCACTTT
>TRBD2|.|TRBJ2-1|TRBV7-3
CASSPSRGAYNEQFF
TGTGCCAGCAGCCCGTCCCGGGGGGCCTACAATGAGCAGTTCTTC
>.|.|TRBJ1-1|TRBV2
CASSYGRMGAQEAFF
TGTGCCAGCAGCTATGGACGTATGGGGGCCCAAGAAGCTTTCTTT
>.|.|TRBJ1-1|TRBV28
CASSLGEAFF
TGTGCCAGCAGTTTGGGCGAAGCTTTCTTT
>TRBD1|.|TRBJ1-2|TRBV30
CAWSPQGARGYTF
TGTGCCTGGAGTCCACAGGGGGCGCGGGGCTACACCTTC
>TRBD1|.|TRBJ1-4|TRBV6-1
CASSEPGQGTRKLFF
TGTGCCAGCAGTGAACCAGGACAGGGCACGCGAAAACTGTTTTTT
>.|.|TRBJ2-3|TRBV9
CASSRGGSTDTQYF
TGTGCCAGCAGCCGCGGTGGTTCCACAGATACGCAGTATTTT
>TRBD2|.|TRBJ2-7|TRBV2
CASKIEREGRYEQYF
TGTGCCAGCAAGATCGAGCGGGAGGGCCGGTACGAGCAGTACTTC
>.|.|TRBJ2-7|TRBV6-4
CAIRGHSSYEQYF
TGTGCCATCCGGGGACACAGCTCCTACGAGCAGTACTTC
>.|.|TRBJ2-1|TRBV7-9
CASHRDTYNEQFF
TGTGCCAGCCACAGGGATACCTACAATGAGCAGTTCTTC
>TRBD1|.|TRBJ1-5|TRBV30
CAWATGQGNQPQHF
TGTGCCTGGGCCACAGGACAGGGCAATCAGCCCCAGCATTTT
>.|.|TRBJ2-5|TRBV5-4
CASSLAGGYGTQYF
TGTGCCAGCAGCTTGGCCGGAGGGTACGGGACCCAGTACTTC
>TRBD1|.|TRBJ2-2|TRBV30
CAWRATLQGPGELFF
TGTGCCTGGAGGGCCACCCTACAGGGGCCGGGGGAGCTGTTTTTT
>.|.|TRBJ2-3|TRBV5-4
CASSLGGFEGDTQYF
TGTGCCAGCAGCTTAGGTGGGTTCGAGGGAGATACGCAGTATTTT
>TRBD1|.|TRBJ2-1|TRBV7-7
CASSRKTGTGNEQFF
TGTGCTAGCAGCCGAAAAACCGGGACAGGGAATGAGCAGTTCTTC
>TRBD2|.|TRBJ2-7|TRBV27
CATRRETSGKYEQYF
TGTGCCACCCGACGAGAGACTAGCGGGAAATACGAGCAGTACTTC
>.|.|TRBJ1-2|TRBV7-8
CASSTRGNVYGYTF
TGTGCCAGCAGCACCCGGGGGAACGTTTATGGCTACACCTTC
>.|few|TRBJ2-7|TRBV5-1
CASSLARGLTSYEQYF
TGCGCCAGCAGCTTGGCTCGGGGTCTAACCTCCTACGAGCAGTACTTC
>TRBD1|.|TRBJ1-1|TRBV3-1/TRBV3-2
CASSNQGAGAFF
TGTGCCAGCAGTAACCAGGGGGCAGGAGCTTTCTTT
>.|.|TRBJ2-6|TRBV9
CASSVAPGPHLVWGANVLTF
TGTGCCAGCAGCGTAGCTCCAGGGCCCCATTTGGTGTGGGGGGCCAACGTCCTGACTTTC
>TRBD2|.|TRBJ2-2|TRBV30
CAWQGGAGSGRAHTGELFF
TGTGCCTGGCAAGGGGGGGCTGGTAGCGGGAGGGCCCACACCGGGGAGCTGTTTTTT
>TRBD2|.|TRBJ2-3|TRBV5-1
CASSSKLGTSGTDTQYF
TGCGCCAGCAGCTCCAAATTAGGAACTAGCGGTACTGATACGCAGTATTTT
>.|many|TRBJ2-1|TRBV11-2
CASSPDAGRGFGEQFF
TGTGCCAGCAGCCCAGACGCGGGGCGCGGGTTCGGTGAGCAGTTCTTC
>TRBD2|once|TRBJ2-5|TRBV9
CASSVLAGETQYF
TGTGCCAGCAGCGTACTAGCGGGTGAGACCCAGTACTTC
>.|.|TRBJ1-2|TRBV12-3/TRBV12-4
CASSSPGGYTF
TGTGCCAGCAGTTCGCCCGGTGGCTACACCTTC
>.|.|TRBJ1-2|TRBV19
CASSMGRRRGYGYTF
TGTGCCAGTAGTATGGGTCGGCGGCGGGGCTATGGCTACACCTTC
>.|.|TRBJ2-1|TRBV13
CASSHTGIPLDNEQFF
TGTGCCAGCAGCCATACAGGGATTCCCCTAGACAATGAGCAGTTCTTC
>TRBD1|.|TRBJ2-1|TRBV6-5
CASSRGQGGYNEQFF
TGTGCCAGCAGCAGAGGACAGGGGGGTTACAATGAGCAGTTCTTC
>TRBD1|.|TRBJ1-1|TRBV29-1
CSVRQGSEAFF
TGCAGCGTTAGACAGGGGTCTGAAGCTTTCTTT
>.|.|TRBJ1-2|TRBV3-1/TRBV3-2
CASSQAGIGGLGYGYTF
TGTGCCAGCAGCCAAGCGGGGATCGGAGGGCTGGGGTATGGCTACACCTTC
>.|.|TRBJ2-1|TRBV25-1
CASSESVGGLGEQFF
TGTGCCAGCAGTGAATCTGTGGGAGGTTTAGGTGAGCAGTTCTTC
>.|once|TRBJ1-2|TRBV5-4
CASSLDREGYGYTF
TGTGCCAGCAGCTTGGACAGGGAAGGGTATGGCTACACCTTC
>TRBD2|many|TRBJ2-1|TRBV7-9
CASRGGLAGDNEQFF
TGTGCCAGCAGGGGTGGACTAGCGGGAGACAATGAGCAGTTCTTC
>TRBD1|.|TRBJ1-1|TRBV2
CASKTDRVGTEAFF
TGTGCCAGCAAGACCGACAGGGTAGGCACTGAAGCTTTCTTT
>.|.|TRBJ2-1|TRBV7-9
CASSLSTSFDEQFF
TGTGCCAGCAGCTTATCCACATCTTTCGATGAGCAGTTCTTC
>.|.|TRBJ1-6|TRBV21-1
CASSKVPDKGLNSPLHF
TGTGCCAGCAGCAAAGTCCCGGACAAAGGGTTGAATTCACCCCTCCACTTT
>TRBD2|.|TRBJ2-3|TRBV25-1
CASSESASGRTDTQYF
TGTGCCAGCAGTGAATCGGCTAGCGGACGCACAGATACGCAGTATTTT
>.|.|TRBJ2-7|TRBV7-9
CASSLADPGHLYEQYF
TGTGCCAGCAGCTTAGCAGACCCGGGACACCTCTACGAGCAGTACTTC
>.|once|TRBJ2-1|TRBV9
CASTGTSSYEQFF
TGTGCCAGTACCGGGACTTCCTCCTATGAGCAGTTCTTC
>TRBD2|once|TRBJ2-7|TRBV3-1/TRBV3-2
CASSPGLVYEQYF
TGTGCCAGCAGTCCGGGACTAGTCTACGAGCAGTACTTC
>TRBD2|.|TRBJ2-7|TRBV5-6
CASSPSGYEQYF
TGTGCCAGCAGTCCTAGCGGCTACGAGCAGTACTTC
>.|.|TRBJ1-5|TRBV25-1
CASSGAGPTGQPQHF
TGTGCCAGCAGTGGAGCGGGGCCGACTGGTCAGCCCCAGCATTTT
>.|.|TRBJ2-1|TRBV5-4
CATKGDNEQFF
TGTGCCACCAAGGGAGACAATGAGCAGTTCTTC
>.|.|TRBJ2-2|TRBV7-8
CASVKGVTANTGELFF
TGTGCCAGCGTCAAGGGGGTCACGGCGAACACCGGGGAGCTGTTTTTT
>.|.|TRBJ2-5|TRBV19
CASSTQVQETQYF
TGTGCCAGTAGTACACAGGTTCAAGAGACCCAGTACTTC
>.|.|TRBJ2-4|TRBV7-8
CASSLVLNAAKNIQYF
TGTGCCAGCAGCTTAGTCCTAAATGCGGCCAAAAACATTCAGTACTTC
>.|.|TRBJ2-7|TRBV4-1
CASSEPGNSYEQYF
TGCGCCAGCAGCGAACCCGGGAACTCCTACGAGCAGTACTTC
>.|.|TRBJ1-1|TRBV15
CATSFQENTEAFF
TGTGCCACCAGCTTCCAGGAGAACACTGAAGCTTTCTTT